This record covers a single T cell receptor (beta chain). Its target is unknown. This sample was included in a study of cytomegalovirus exposure and HLA in healthy donors. Study overall: The approximately 110 validation repertoires used a platform that matched the one used for the approximately 610 first-cohort repertoires, as a later analysis reported.

The assay was immunoSEQ multiplex PCR, and TCRdb's table has in-frame clones only and misses some. The repertoire includes 160,000 or so clones, about 88% of them detected once, and roughly 3% sits in the top ten. Study outcomes and limitations: Most TCR sequences were uncommon, yet certain public TCRs appeared in many donors. CMV antigen specificity of three CMV-associated chains was confirmed in vitro. Reports indicated that the classifier achieved high specificity and sensitivity in diagnosing cytomegalovirus status.

The source of this sequence is a man aged 18 to 29 in good health and CMV-seronegative. Sequences were obtained from PBMCs.

The CDR3 region is CASSQTGPSTYNEQFF. The CDR3, as DNA: TGTGCCAGCAGTCAGACTGGTCCCAGCACCTACAATGAGCAGTTCTTC. The chain carries TRBV7-6 and TRBJ2-1; no clear D. Germline V gives CDR1 SGHVS, CDR2 FNYEAQ. V was clipped by 6 bases and J by 2 bases, with 17 bases between them. This CDR3 has 16 amino acids.